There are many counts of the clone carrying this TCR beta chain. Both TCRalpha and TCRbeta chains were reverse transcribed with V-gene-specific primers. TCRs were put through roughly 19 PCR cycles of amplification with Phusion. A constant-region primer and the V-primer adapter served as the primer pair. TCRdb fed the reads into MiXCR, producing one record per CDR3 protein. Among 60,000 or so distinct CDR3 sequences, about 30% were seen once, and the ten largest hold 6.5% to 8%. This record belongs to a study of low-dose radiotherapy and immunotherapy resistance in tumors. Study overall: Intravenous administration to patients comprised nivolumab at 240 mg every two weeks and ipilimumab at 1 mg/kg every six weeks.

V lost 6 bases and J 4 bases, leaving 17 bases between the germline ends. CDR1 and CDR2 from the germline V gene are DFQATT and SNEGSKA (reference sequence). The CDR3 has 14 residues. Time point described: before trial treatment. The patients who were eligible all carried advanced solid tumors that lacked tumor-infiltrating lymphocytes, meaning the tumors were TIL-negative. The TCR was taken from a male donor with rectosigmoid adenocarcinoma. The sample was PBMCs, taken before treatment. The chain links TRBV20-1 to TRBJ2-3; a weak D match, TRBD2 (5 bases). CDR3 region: CSAGAASGSDTQYF. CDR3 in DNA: TGCAGTGCCGGAGCGGCGTCAGGTTCAGATACGCAGTATTTT.